This T cell receptor beta chain emerged from a study of vaccination and CD4 T cells after COVID-19. As for the study in general: Overlapping spike peptides of SARS-CoV-2, HCoV-NL63, HCoV-OC43 and HCoV-229E stimulated the cells.

About this clonotype: The antigen is undetermined.

At the Johns Hopkins FTIC core, DNA taken from cultured CD4+ T cells was sequenced by way of the Oncomine TCR Beta short-read assay. MiXCR was run by TCRdb on the PCR reads, yielding one entry per CDR3 protein. Of 8,000 to 13,000 distinct CDR3 sequences listed, 60% to 75% are singletons. The treatment here: roughly 10-day PBMC culture with coronavirus spike peptide pools or control peptides (ViraFEST assay). It was on days 3 and 7 that half the medium was replaced with fresh IL-2 medium. Sequencing used CD4+ T cells from blood, cultured in vitro. This TCR was sampled from a human donor who had recovered from COVID-19.

Here the CDR3 DNA reads TGTGCCAGCTCACCCGGGGCCCCGGGGCCCCAGCATTTT. Its protein is CASSPGAPGPQHF. The V call is TRBV18, the J call TRBJ1-5, with a weak D call TRBD1 (5 bases). Trimming stripped 3 bases from V and 9 bases from J, with 12 bases between. The CDR3 is made up of 13 amino acids. In germline, CDR1 is KGHSH, CDR2 LQKENI.